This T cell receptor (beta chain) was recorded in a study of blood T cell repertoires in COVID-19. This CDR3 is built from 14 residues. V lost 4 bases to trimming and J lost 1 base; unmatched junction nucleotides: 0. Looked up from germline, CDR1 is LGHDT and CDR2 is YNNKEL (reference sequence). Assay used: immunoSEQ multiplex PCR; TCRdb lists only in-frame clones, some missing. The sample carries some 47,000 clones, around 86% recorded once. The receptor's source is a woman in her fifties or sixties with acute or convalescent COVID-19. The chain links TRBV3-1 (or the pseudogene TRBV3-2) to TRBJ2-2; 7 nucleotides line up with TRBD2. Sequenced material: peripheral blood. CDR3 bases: TGTGCCAGCAGCCGGGGGGGGAACACCGGGGAGCTGTTTTTT. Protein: CASSRGGNTGELFF.